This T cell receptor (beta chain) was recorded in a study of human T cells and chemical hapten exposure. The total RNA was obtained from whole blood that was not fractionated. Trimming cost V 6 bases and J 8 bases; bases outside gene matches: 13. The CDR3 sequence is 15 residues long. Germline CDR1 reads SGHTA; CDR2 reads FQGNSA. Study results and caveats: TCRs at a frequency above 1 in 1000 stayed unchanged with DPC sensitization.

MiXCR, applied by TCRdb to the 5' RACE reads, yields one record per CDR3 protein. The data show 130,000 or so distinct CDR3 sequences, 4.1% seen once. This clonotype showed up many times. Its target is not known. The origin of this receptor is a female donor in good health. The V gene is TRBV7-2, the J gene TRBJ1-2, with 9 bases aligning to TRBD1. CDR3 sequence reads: CASRLPGQGVGGYTF. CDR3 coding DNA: TGTGCCAGCAGATTACCGGGACAGGGTGTTGGAGGCTACACCTTC. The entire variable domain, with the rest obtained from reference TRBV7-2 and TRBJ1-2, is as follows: GAGVSQSPSNKVTEKGKDVELRCDPISGHTALYWYRQSLGQGLEFLIYFQGNSAPDKSGLPSDRFSAERTGGSVSTLTIQRTQQEDSAVYLCASRLPGQGVGGYTFGSGTRLTVV.